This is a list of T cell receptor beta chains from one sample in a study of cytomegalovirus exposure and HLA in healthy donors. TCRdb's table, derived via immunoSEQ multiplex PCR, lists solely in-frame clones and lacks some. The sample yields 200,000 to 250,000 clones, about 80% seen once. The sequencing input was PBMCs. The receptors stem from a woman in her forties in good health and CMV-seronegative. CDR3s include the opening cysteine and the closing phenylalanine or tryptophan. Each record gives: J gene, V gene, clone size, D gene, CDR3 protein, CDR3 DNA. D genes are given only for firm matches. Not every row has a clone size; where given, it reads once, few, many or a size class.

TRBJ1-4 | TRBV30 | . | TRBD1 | CAWSMGQGAANEKLFF | TGTGCCTGGAGTATGGGACAGGGGGCGGCTAATGAAAAACTGTTTTTT
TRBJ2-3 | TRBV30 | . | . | CAWSVSPSTDTQYF | TGTGCCTGGAGTGTTTCCCCTAGCACAGATACGCAGTATTTT
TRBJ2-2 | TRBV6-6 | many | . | CASSSRETGELFF | TGTGCCAGCAGTTCGAGGGAAACCGGGGAGCTGTTTTTT
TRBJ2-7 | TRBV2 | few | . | CASRRVSYEQYF | TGTGCCAGCAGGAGGGTATCCTACGAGCAGTACTTC
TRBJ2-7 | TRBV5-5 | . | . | CASSSSLGPLSYEQYF | TGTGCCAGCAGCTCGTCTTTGGGGCCTCTCTCCTACGAGCAGTACTTC
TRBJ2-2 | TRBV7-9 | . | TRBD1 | CASSPPGQFPGELFF | TGTGCCAGCAGCCCGCCGGGACAGTTTCCCGGGGAGCTGTTTTTT
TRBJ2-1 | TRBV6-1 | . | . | CASWKRSPSYNEQFF | TGTGCCAGCTGGAAACGGAGCCCCTCCTACAATGAGCAGTTCTTC
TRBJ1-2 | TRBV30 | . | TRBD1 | CAWRAGQGKGRYGYTF | TGTGCCTGGAGGGCGGGACAGGGGAAGGGAAGGTATGGCTACACCTTC
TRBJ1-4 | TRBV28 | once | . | CASSLQADEKLFF | TGTGCCAGCAGTTTACAGGCAGATGAAAAACTGTTTTTT
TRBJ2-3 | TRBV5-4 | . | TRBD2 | CASTPAGGADTQYF | TGTGCCAGCACCCCGGCGGGGGGGGCAGATACGCAGTATTTT
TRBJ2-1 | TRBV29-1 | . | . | CSSDSYNEQFF | TGCAGCTCCGACAGCTACAATGAGCAGTTCTTC